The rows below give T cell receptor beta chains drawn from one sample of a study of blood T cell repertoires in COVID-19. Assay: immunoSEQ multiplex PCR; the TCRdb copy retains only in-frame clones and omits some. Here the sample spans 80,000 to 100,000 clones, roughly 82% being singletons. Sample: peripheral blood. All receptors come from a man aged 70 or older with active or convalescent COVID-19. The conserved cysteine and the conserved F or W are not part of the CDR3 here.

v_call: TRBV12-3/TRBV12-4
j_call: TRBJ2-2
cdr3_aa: ASTLDMTGELF

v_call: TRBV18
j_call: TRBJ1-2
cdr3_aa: ASSQRVLPDYGYT

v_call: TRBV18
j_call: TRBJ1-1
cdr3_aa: ASSFGQGGLNTEAF

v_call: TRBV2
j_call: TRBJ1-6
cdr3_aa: ASRPGQGDNSPLH

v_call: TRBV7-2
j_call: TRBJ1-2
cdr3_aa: ASSLALREGYT

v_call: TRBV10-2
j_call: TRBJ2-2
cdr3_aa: ASSEAGGNTGELF

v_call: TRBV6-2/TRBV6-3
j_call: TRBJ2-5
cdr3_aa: ASSLPAGVETQY

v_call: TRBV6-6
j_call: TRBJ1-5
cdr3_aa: ASHGRLNQPQH

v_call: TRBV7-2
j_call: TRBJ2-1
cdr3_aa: ASSLTGGVDEQF

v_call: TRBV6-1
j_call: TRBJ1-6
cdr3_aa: ASSENSPDNSPLH

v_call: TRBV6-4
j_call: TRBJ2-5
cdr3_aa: ASTEETQY

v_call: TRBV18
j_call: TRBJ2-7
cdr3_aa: ASSPSQGQY

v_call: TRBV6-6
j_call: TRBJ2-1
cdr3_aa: ASISSQGANEQF

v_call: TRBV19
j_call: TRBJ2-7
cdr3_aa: ASLPPNTGDVFEQY

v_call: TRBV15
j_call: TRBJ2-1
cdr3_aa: ATGHQGNEQF

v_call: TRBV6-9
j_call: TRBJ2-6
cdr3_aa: ASSPTTGGYFWANVLT

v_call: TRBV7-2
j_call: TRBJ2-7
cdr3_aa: ASSLVGGGNEQY

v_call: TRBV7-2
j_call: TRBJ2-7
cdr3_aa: ASSPVGGSYEQY

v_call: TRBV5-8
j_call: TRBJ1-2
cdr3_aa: ASSSGLLRPYGYT

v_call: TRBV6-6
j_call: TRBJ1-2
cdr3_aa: AVKVRQGGNYGYT

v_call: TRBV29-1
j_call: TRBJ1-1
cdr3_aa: SVVPLQNTEAF

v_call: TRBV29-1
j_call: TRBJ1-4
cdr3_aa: SVTDRGPGLRTNEKLF

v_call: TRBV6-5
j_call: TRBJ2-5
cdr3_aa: ASSHGQVGTQY

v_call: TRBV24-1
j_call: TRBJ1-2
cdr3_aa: ATSDSRTGDYGYT